This T cell receptor beta chain originates from a study of blood T cell repertoires in COVID-19. Turning to the study itself: Specimens from acute and convalescent COVID-19 originated in the United States, Italy and Spain. PBMCs, B-cell-depleted T cells, or T cells provided the cDNA or gDNA that made up the material.

Clones were sequenced by immunoSEQ multiplex PCR, and TCRdb holds only the in-frame ones, with some missing. The data hold approximately 66,000 clones, with about 87% observed a single time. CDR1 is SGHTA and CDR2 is FQGNSA in the germline V gene. V was shortened by 5 bases and J by 5 bases, with 18 bases between the two germline ends. The CDR3 spans 16 residues. The clonotype originates from a man aged 55-75 years with acute or convalescent COVID-19. The sequencing input was peripheral blood. The chain combines TRBV7-2 with TRBJ2-2; maybe TRBD2 (6 bases). CDR3 sequence reads: CASSGWEEEGTGELFF. CDR3 in DNA: TGTGCCAGCAGCGGCTGGGAGGAAGAAGGAACCGGGGAGCTGTTTTTT.